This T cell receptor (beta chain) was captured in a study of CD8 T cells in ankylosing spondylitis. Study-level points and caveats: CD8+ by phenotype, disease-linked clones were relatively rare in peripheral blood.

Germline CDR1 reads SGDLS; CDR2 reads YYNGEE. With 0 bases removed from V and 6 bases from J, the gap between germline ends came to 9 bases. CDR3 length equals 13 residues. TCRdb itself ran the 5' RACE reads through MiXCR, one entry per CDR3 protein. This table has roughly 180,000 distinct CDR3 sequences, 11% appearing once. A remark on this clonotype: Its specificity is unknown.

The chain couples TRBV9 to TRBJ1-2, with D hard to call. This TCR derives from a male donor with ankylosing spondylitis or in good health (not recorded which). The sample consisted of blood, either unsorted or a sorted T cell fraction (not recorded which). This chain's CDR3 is CASSVGPGDGYTF. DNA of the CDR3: TGTGCCAGCAGCGTAGGCCCCGGTGATGGCTACACCTTC.